Included here is one TCR beta chain sequence, with context. Its antigen is not known. The data were taken from a study of T cell repertoires in cytomegalovirus infection. Study-wide context: CMV infection plus the matching HLA type was flagged by public TCR beta signatures.

CDR1 and CDR2 from the germline V gene are SNHLY and FYNNEI. The ends lost 4 bases at V and 7 bases at J; junction bases unmatched: 6. The CDR3 has 14 amino acids. Findings and caveats of the study: There were carriers of CMV plus the relevant HLA, and cumulative public TCR beta family frequency identified them. It was HLA-C-restricted CMV-specific TCR beta clonotypes that dominated the response ex vivo.

TCRdb independently ran MiXCR on the reads; one entry per CDR3 protein. Among approximately 240,000 distinct CDR3 sequences listed, more than 9% were seen once. J is TRBJ2-2 and V is TRBV2; 7 bases are a match to TRBD2. Sequencing was performed on PBMCs. This TCR was recovered from a human donor in good health (CMV status not recorded). Some clones in this sample may be carry-over from other donors' samples. As DNA, the CDR3 is TGTGCCAGCAGTGGACTAGCTAGGGGCGGGGAGCTGTTTTTT. This encodes CASSGLARGGELFF.